The 26 T cell receptor beta chains given below trace back to one sample, sequenced in a study of beta chain features in type 1 diabetes. The whole isolated RNA underwent reverse transcription, so sequencing captured expressed TCRB transcripts. The assay was immunoSEQ multiplex PCR, and TCRdb's table has in-frame clones only and misses some. The sample yields 850,000 to 900,000 clones, roughly 16% seen once. The source material was naive CD4+ T cells from blood. All receptors come from a young woman in good health.

The sample holds a few counts of this clone. The V gene is TRBV19, the J gene TRBJ2-1; 16 bases are shared with TRBD2. The germline gives CDR1 LNHDA, CDR2 SQIVND (reference sequence). V shed 3 bases, J shed 3 bases, and the junction held 5 bases outside the gene matches. The CDR3 sequence is 18 residues long. The CDR3 DNA reads as TGTGCCAGTAGTATGGGGACTAGCGGGAGGGTCGACTACAATGAGCAGTTCTTC. This translates into CASSMGTSGRVDYNEQFF.

The chain joins TRBV27 to TRBJ1-2, with TRBD1 as a possible D gene (5 bases). V was shortened by 5 bases and J by 4 bases, with 14 bases between the two germline ends. Germline V gene sequence: CDR1 MNHEY, CDR2 SMNVEV (reference sequence). There are 14 residues in the CDR3. CDR3 DNA sequence: TGTGCCAGCAGTCTTCGAGGGACTATCTATGGCTACACCTTC. Its translation is CASSLRGTIYGYTF.

The chain couples TRBV7-2 to TRBJ2-7; 8 bases are shared with TRBD1. After removal of 5 bases from V and 7 bases from J, the junction contained 7 bases not matched to a gene. The CDR3 totals 13 residues. Germline CDR1 and CDR2: SGHTA and FQGNSA. CDR3 protein: CASSRQGRREQYF. The CDR3 DNA follows: TGTGCCAGCAGCAGACAGGGGAGGAGGGAGCAGTACTTC.

This clone was seen a few times. Other DNA sequences within the sample encode an identical CDR3. The chain carries TRBV7-9 and TRBJ1-1; D possibly corresponds to TRBD1 (5 bases). Trimming shortened V by 0 bases and J by 1 base, and 6 bases separated the two germline ends. This CDR3 has 14 residues. Germline CDR1 reads SEHNR; CDR2 reads FQNEAQ (reference sequence). The CDR3 DNA is TGTGCCAGCAGCTTAGCGGGGGGGAACACTGAAGCTTTCTTT. This encodes CASSLAGGNTEAFF.

There are a few counts of this clone. The same CDR3 also results from other DNA sequences found in this sample. The genes are TRBV28 and TRBJ2-3, with D uncertain. With 2 bases removed from V and 0 bases from J, the gap between germline ends came to 3 bases. The germline V gene has CDR1 MDHEN and CDR2 SYDVKM. CDR3 length: 13 residues. In nucleotides, the CDR3 is TGTGCCAGCAGTTTAGGCAGCACAGATACGCAGTATTTT. This codes for CASSLGSTDTQYF.

This clone was seen only a few times. CDR3 amino acids: CASSTASSGRSYEQYF. The CDR3 DNA reads TGTGCCAGCAGCACAGCCTCTAGCGGGAGGTCCTACGAGCAGTACTTC. The J gene is TRBJ2-7, the V gene TRBV28; 11 positions agree with TRBD2. The CDR3 has 16 residues. The V gene's germline CDR1 is MDHEN and CDR2 SYDVKM. The V and J ends lost 6 bases and 1 base, in that order; junction bases with no gene match: 8. Full variable domain (missing parts from reference TRBV28 and TRBJ2-7): DVKVTQSSRYLVKRTGEKVFLECVQDMDHENMFWYRQDPGLGLRLIYFSYDVKMKEKGDIPEGYSVSREKKERFSLILESASTNQTSMYLCASSTASSGRSYEQYFGPGTRLTVT.

The rearrangement uses TRBV7-2 and TRBJ1-2; TRBD1 might be the D (5 bases). CDR1 SGHTA and CDR2 FQGNSA come from the germline V gene. There are 15 residues in the CDR3. V shed 7 bases and J shed 4 bases, with 19 bases lying between them. DNA of the CDR3: TGTGCCAGCACCTCCTTGGGGCCATCCCGCTATGGCTACACCTTC. Amino acid sequence: CASTSLGPSRYGYTF.

This clone turned up a few times. The chain couples TRBV28 to TRBJ2-7; D tentatively reads TRBD1 or TRBD2 (6 bases each). Germline assignment: CDR1 MDHEN and CDR2 SYDVKM. V gave up 10 bases and J gave up 3 bases, with 31 bases separating them. This CDR3 region has 18 residues. The CDR3 is CATTTRGLVRGLVYEQYF. As DNA, the CDR3 is TGTGCCACCACAACCCGGGGGCTAGTCCGGGGTTTGGTCTACGAGCAGTACTTC.

This clone has more than one count but fewer than ten. The gene calls are TRBV5-1 and TRBJ1-4; D is undetermined. Germline CDR1 is SGHRS and CDR2 is YFSETQ. V lost 0 bases, J lost 5 bases, and 11 bases lay in between. The CDR3 extends over 15 amino acids. The CDR3 spells CASSLGGIGNEKLFF. CDR3 in DNA: TGCGCCAGCAGCTTGGGTGGGATCGGCAATGAAAAACTGTTTTTT.

This clone was seen more than once but under ten times. The chain employs TRBV4-3 and TRBJ2-1, with D unresolved. V shed 5 bases and J shed 0 bases, with 8 bases lying between them. Germline CDR1 and CDR2: LGHNA and YSLEER. CDR3 length: 14 residues. CDR3 coding DNA: TGCGCCAGCAGCATCAGTGGCTCCTACAATGAGCAGTTCTTC. The encoded protein is CASSISGSYNEQFF.

Concerning this clone itself: Other DNA sequences in the sample encode the same CDR3. The genes are TRBV28 and TRBJ2-1; a possible D gene is TRBD2 (5 bases). Deletions cut 3 bases from V and 4 bases from J, with 7 bases between. In germline, CDR1 is MDHEN, CDR2 SYDVKM. The CDR3 has 13 residues. This CDR3 reads CASSFGGYNEQFF. CDR3 coding DNA: TGTGCCAGCAGTTTTGGAGGTTACAATGAGCAGTTCTTC.

The chain joins TRBV4-1 to TRBJ2-1; 8 nucleotides match TRBD2. The V gene end was trimmed by 4 bases and the J gene end by 0 bases; junction bases not matched to a gene: 8. The CDR3 is 17 amino acids. The germline gives CDR1 MGHRA, CDR2 YSYEKL. CDR3 protein: CASSPGGASSSYNEQFF. Here the CDR3 DNA reads TGCGCCAGCAGCCCCGGGGGGGCATCCAGCTCCTACAATGAGCAGTTCTTC.

This chain links TRBV19 with TRBJ2-1; TRBD2 matches 7 bases. Germline V gene sequence: CDR1 LNHDA, CDR2 SQIVND (reference sequence). The CDR3 is 15 amino acids. V lost 4 bases to trimming and J lost 4 bases; unmatched junction nucleotides: 7. The CDR3 sequence is CASSTASGAYNEQFF. CDR3 DNA: TGTGCCAGTAGTACAGCTAGCGGAGCTTACAATGAGCAGTTCTTC.

The genes are TRBV7-2 and TRBJ2-5; D perhaps matches TRBD2 (5 bases). This CDR3 is 15 amino acids long. V shed 0 bases and J shed 1 base, with 9 bases lying between them. CDR1 and CDR2 (germline): SGHTA, FQGNSA. Here the CDR3 reads CASSLAPRGQETQYF. The CDR3 DNA sequence: TGTGCCAGCAGCTTAGCGCCTCGGGGCCAAGAGACCCAGTACTTC.

This clone has a handful of counts. This chain links TRBV21-1 with TRBJ2-1; the table assigns TRBD1, which was not confirmed against the DNA. TRBV21-1 is labeled a pseudogene. The CDR3 is 14 residues long. Here the CDR3 reads CASSKSQGWNEQFF. The DNA of the CDR3 is TGTGCCAGCAGCAAAAGTCAGGGGTGGAATGAGCAGTTCTTC.

The chain has TRBV6-6 and TRBJ2-1; possibly TRBD2 for D (5 bases). The CDR3 covers 13 residues. From germline, CDR1 is MNHNY and CDR2 SVGAGI (reference sequence). The V end was cut by 6 bases, the J end by 6 bases, with 12 bases between. The CDR3 here is CASSSGLRNEQFF. CDR3 nucleotides: TGTGCCAGCAGCTCCGGACTCCGCAATGAGCAGTTCTTC.

This clone came up a few times. The rearrangement uses TRBV7-2 and TRBJ2-2, with D tentatively TRBD1 (5 bases). Germline CDR1 and CDR2: SGHTA and FQGNSA. The CDR3 is 18 residues long. Trimming took off 4 bases at V and 2 bases at J, with 20 bases between the two ends. The CDR3 DNA is TGTGCCAGCAGCTACGACAGATGGAGCCCCATAAACACCGGGGAGCTGTTTTTT. This sequence encodes CASSYDRWSPINTGELFF.

This clone was detected only a few times. The chain recombines TRBV28 with TRBJ1-1; D ambiguous. This CDR3 contains 11 residues. Germline V gene sequence: CDR1 MDHEN, CDR2 SYDVKM. Here the CDR3 DNA reads TGTGGGATCATCAGAAACACTGAAGCTTTCTTT. This encodes CGIIRNTEAFF.

The chain couples TRBV6-5 to TRBJ2-2; no reliable D call. The V end was cut by 8 bases, the J end by 5 bases, with 6 bases between. CDR1 and CDR2 from the germline V gene are MNHEY and SVGAGI. The CDR3 loop spans 11 amino acids. The CDR3 loop reads CASSLTGELFF. The CDR3 DNA sequence: TGTGCCAGCTCTTTAACCGGGGAGCTGTTTTTT.

This rearrangement joins TRBV9 to TRBJ2-5, with TRBD2 matching 10 bases. J was trimmed by 2 bases and V by 4 bases; bases with no gene match: 11. Looked up from germline, CDR1 is SGDLS and CDR2 is YYNGEE. The CDR3 has 17 residues. This CDR3 is CASSHRGTSGIQETQYF. CDR3 in DNA: TGTGCCAGCAGCCACCGGGGAACTAGCGGGATTCAAGAGACCCAGTACTTC.

The V and J genes are TRBV19 and TRBJ2-7, with D possibly matching TRBD2 (6 bases). This CDR3 comprises 13 residues. The germline V and J ends were trimmed by 3 bases and 5 bases, with 11 bases remaining between them. The germline CDR1 and CDR2 sequences are LNHDA and SQIVND (reference sequence). CDR3 nucleotides: TGTGCCAGTAGTATGAGTGCGGGGAACGAGCAGTACTTC. This codes for CASSMSAGNEQYF.

Comment on this clone: Different DNA sequences within this sample yield the same CDR3. CDR3 sequence: CASSFITDTQYF. The CDR3 nucleotides are TGTGCCAGCAGCTTTATAACAGATACGCAGTATTTT. The V call is TRBV5-4, the J call TRBJ2-3; D ambiguous. The CDR3 runs to 12 residues. CDR1 is SGHNT and CDR2 is YYREEE in the germline V gene (reference sequence). V was trimmed by 2 bases and J by 3 bases, leaving 4 bases between them.

Written as DNA, the CDR3 is TGTGCCAGCCCTCCAGCGGGAGGATCGGAGGTGAAGCAGTATTTT. Protein sequence: CASPPAGGSEVKQYF. V usage is TRBV5-4 and J usage is TRBJ2-3; 9 bases match TRBD2. The junction had 17 bases not matched to a gene; V was cut back by 7 bases and J by 11 bases. The CDR3 spans 15 residues. Germline V gives CDR1 SGHNT, CDR2 YYREEE (reference sequence).

This clone came up a few times. The rearrangement joins TRBV11-3 to TRBJ2-2; D may be TRBD1 (6 bases). The CDR3 contains 16 residues. CDR1 is SGHNT and CDR2 is YENEEA in the germline V gene. With 5 bases removed from V and 2 bases from J, the gap between germline ends came to 15 bases. CDR3 region: CASSVQQGTNTGELFF. For the CDR3, the DNA is TGTGCCAGCAGCGTTCAACAGGGTACTAACACCGGGGAGCTGTTTTTT.

The table lists this clone with a few counts. The V and J genes are TRBV18 and TRBJ2-2, with 8 bases identical to TRBD1. This CDR3 comprises 16 residues. The J segment lost 6 bases and the V segment lost 1 base, leaving 7 bases of the junction unmatched. In germline, CDR1 is KGHSH, CDR2 LQKENI. The CDR3 reads CASSPLRDRMAGELFF. CDR3 nucleotide sequence: TGTGCCAGCTCACCACTACGGGACAGGATGGCCGGGGAGCTGTTTTTT.

This clone was seen a handful of times. The chain's CDR3 is CASSRWYGETQYF. The CDR3 region has the DNA TGTGCCAGTAGTAGATGGTACGGGGAGACCCAGTACTTC. The chain uses TRBV19 and TRBJ2-5; D gene unclear. Germline V lookup: CDR1 LNHDA, CDR2 SQIVND (reference sequence). CDR3 length: 13 amino acids. V was clipped by 4 bases and J by 5 bases, with 11 bases between them.